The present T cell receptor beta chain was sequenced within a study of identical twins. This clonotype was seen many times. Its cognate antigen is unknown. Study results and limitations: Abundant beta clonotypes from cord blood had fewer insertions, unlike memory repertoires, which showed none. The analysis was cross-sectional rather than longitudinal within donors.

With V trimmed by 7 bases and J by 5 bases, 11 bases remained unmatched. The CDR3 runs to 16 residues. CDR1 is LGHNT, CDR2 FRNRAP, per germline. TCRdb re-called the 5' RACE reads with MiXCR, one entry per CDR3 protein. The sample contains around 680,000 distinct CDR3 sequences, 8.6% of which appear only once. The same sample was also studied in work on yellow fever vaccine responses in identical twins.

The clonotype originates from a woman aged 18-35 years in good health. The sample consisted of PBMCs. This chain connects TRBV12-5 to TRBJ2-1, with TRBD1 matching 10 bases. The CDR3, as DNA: TGTGCTAGTGCCCCGGTCGGGACAGGGGTCCACAATGAGCAGTTCTTC. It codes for CASAPVGTGVHNEQFF.